The present T cell receptor (beta chain) was sequenced within a study of human T cells and chemical hapten exposure. Background on the study: Variation in per-sample TCR yields came mainly from small pooled library volume differences.

Using its own MiXCR run on the RACE reads, TCRdb lists one record per CDR3 protein. Of approximately 33,000 distinct CDR3 sequences listed, nearly 7.5% are singletons. The time point was: healthy volunteer bleed at 2 weeks. The starting material, unfractionated whole blood, was used for total RNA extraction. Germline V lookup: CDR1 SGHRS, CDR2 YFSETQ. J lost 4 bases, V lost 4 bases, and 7 bases had no gene match. CDR3 length: 14 residues. The sequence derives from a human donor in good health. Some clones in this sample may be carry-over from other donors' samples. The genes are TRBV5-1 and TRBJ1-1; 7 positions agree with TRBD1. Sequences were obtained from whole blood. CDR3 DNA sequence: TGCGCCAGCAGCCAACAGGGGAGGGTCACTGAAGCTTTCTTT. Its protein is CASSQQGRVTEAFF.